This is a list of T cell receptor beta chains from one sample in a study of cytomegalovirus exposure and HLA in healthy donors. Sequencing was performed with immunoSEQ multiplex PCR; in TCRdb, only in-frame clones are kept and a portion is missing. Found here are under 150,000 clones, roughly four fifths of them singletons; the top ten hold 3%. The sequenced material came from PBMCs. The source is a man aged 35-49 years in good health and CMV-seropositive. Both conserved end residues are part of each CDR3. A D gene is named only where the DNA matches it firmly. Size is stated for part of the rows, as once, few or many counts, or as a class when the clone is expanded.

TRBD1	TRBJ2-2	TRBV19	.	TGTGCCAGTAGTCGGGACAGGGGTGGGGAGCTGTTTTTT	CASSRDRGGELFF
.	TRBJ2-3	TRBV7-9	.	TGTGCCAGCAGCTTAGACCTAGCCCTACCCCCAGATACGCAGTATTTT	CASSLDLALPPDTQYF
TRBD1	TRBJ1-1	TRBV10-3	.	TGTGCCATCAGTGATAAATCCGGGACAGGGGGCTCTGAAGCTTTCTTT	CAISDKSGTGGSEAFF
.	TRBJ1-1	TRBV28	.	TGTGCCAGCACCCTAGACAGAAAGGTTTTGAACACTGAAGCTTTCTTT	CASTLDRKVLNTEAFF
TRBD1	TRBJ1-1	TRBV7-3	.	TGTGCCAGCAGCCTCGACAGGGACACTGAAGCTTTCTTT	CASSLDRDTEAFF
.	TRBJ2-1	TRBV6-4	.	TGTGCCAGCAGTGAAGCGTCGGGGGTCTCGTATGAGCAGTTCTTC	CASSEASGVSYEQFF
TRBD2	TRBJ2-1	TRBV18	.	TGTGCCAGCTCACCAGATGCGGGCCTAGCGGGAGAGAATGAGCAGTTCTTC	CASSPDAGLAGENEQFF
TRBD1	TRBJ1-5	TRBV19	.	TGTGCCAGTAGTTTGGGACAGGGTGGTTTTCAACCCCAGCATTTT	CASSLGQGGFQPQHF
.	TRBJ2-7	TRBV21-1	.	TGTGCCAGCAGCAAATCCCAAGACAGGGGATTTATCTACGAGCAGTACTTC	CASSKSQDRGFIYEQYF
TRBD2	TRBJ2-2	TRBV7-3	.	TGTGCCAGCAGCTCGCCGACTAGCGGGAGCACCGGGGAGCTGTTTTTT	CASSSPTSGSTGELFF
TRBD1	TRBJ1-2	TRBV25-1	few	TGTGCCAGCAGTGGCTCCGGGACAGGGCACTATGGCTACACCTTC	CASSGSGTGHYGYTF
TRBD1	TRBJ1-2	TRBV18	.	TGTGCCAGCTCACCCGTCCACGGGACAGTTAACTATGGCTACACCTTC	CASSPVHGTVNYGYTF
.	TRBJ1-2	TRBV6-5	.	TGTGCCAGCAGTTCAAACCAGGGAAACTATGGCTACACCTTC	CASSSNQGNYGYTF
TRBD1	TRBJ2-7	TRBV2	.	TGTGCCAGCAGTGAAGGGGGGGACAGGGGCTACGAGCAGTACTTC	CASSEGGDRGYEQYF
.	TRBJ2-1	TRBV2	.	TGTGCCAGCAGTGTACAGGGATTTCCAGGAAATGAGCAGTTCTTC	CASSVQGFPGNEQFF
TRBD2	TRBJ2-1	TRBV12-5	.	TGTGCTAGTGGTTTGGTACTCGGCGGGAGGGTCAATGAGCAGTTCTTC	CASGLVLGGRVNEQFF
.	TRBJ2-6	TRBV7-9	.	TGTGCCAGCAGCTTCAGCTCTGGGGCCAACGTCCTGACTTTC	CASSFSSGANVLTF
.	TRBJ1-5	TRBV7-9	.	TGTTCCAGCAGCCAATTCGGGATTCCCAATCAGCCCCAGCATTTT	CSSSQFGIPNQPQHF
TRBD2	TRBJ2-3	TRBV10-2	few	TGCGCCAGCAAGGGATGGGGGGGACCTAGCACAGATACGCAGTATTTT	CASKGWGGPSTDTQYF
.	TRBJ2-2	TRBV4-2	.	TGTGCCAGCACCCCTAGAGGCGACACCGGGGAGCTGTTTTTT	CASTPRGDTGELFF
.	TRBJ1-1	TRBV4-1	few	TGCGCCAGCAGCCAAGAGGGCCAAGCGAACACTGAAGCTTTCTTT	CASSQEGQANTEAFF
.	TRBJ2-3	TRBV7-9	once	TGTGCCAGTCTCTCCGACAGGACGCCACAGGGTACGCAGTATTTT	CASLSDRTPQGTQYF
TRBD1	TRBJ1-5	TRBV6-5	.	TGTGCCAGCACCGCCACAGGGGATCAGCCCCAGCATTTT	CASTATGDQPQHF
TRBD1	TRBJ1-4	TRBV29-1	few	TGCAGCGTCAGTGGGCCTGCAGGGGGGACAGAAAAACTGTTTTTT	CSVSGPAGGTEKLFF
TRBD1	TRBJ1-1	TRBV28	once	TGTGCCAGCAGAAGGACAGGGGTCAAGAACACTGAAGCTTTCTTT	CASRRTGVKNTEAFF
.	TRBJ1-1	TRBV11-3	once	TGTGCCAGCAGCCCCAGACGAGACAGGGAAGCTTTCTTT	CASSPRRDREAFF
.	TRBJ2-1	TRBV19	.	TGTGCCAGTAGTATTCCTAAGGGGACGGGAGTAGGCAATGAGCAGTTCTTC	CASSIPKGTGVGNEQFF
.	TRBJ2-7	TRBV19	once	TGTGCCAGTAGTGACGGGGACTCCTACGAGCAGTACTTC	CASSDGDSYEQYF
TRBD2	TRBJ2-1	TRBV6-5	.	TGTGCCAGCAGTTACCGCCAGCGGGGGAACAATGAGCAGTTCTTC	CASSYRQRGNNEQFF
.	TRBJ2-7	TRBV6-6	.	TGTGCCAGCAGTTACTCGAACGGGGTTAGCTACGAGCAGTACTTC	CASSYSNGVSYEQYF
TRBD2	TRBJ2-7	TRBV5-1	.	TGCGCCAGCAGCGTAACTAGCGGGTCCTCCTACGAGCAGTACTTC	CASSVTSGSSYEQYF
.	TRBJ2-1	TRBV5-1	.	TGCGCCAGCAGCTTGGCGATAGCCGGGGGAGTTGAGCAGTTCTTC	CASSLAIAGGVEQFF
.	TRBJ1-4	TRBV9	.	TGTGCCAGCAGCGCTGGGGGAGGAGCAACTAATGAAAAACTGTTTTTT	CASSAGGGATNEKLFF
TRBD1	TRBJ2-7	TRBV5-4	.	TGTGCCAGCAGCCGACCGGGACAGGGGACCCACGAGCAGTACTTC	CASSRPGQGTHEQYF
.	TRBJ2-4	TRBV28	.	TGTGCCAGCAGTTACAGGACCAAAAACATTCAGTACTTC	CASSYRTKNIQYF
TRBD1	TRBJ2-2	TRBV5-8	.	TGTGCCAGCAGCCGCGGACAGGAATGGAGCCGCCTGTTTTTT	CASSRGQEWSRLFF
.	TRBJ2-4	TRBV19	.	TGTGCCAGTAGTATAGTTTGGGGGCAAAACATTCAGTACTTC	CASSIVWGQNIQYF
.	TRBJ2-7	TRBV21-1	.	TGTGCCAGCAGCACGTACAGGGGCTTATCCCCCTGGAGGGCAAAAAGCTGCAGGAAGGAGCAGTACTTC	CASSTYRGLSPWRAKSCRKEQYF
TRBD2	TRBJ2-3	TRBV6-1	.	TGTGCCAGCAGTGAAGGGACTAGCCCAAGGACAGATACGCAGTATTTT	CASSEGTSPRTDTQYF
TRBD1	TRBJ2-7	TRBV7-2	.	TGTGCCAGCAGCCCATGGACAGGGTTTGAAGAGCAGTACTTC	CASSPWTGFEEQYF
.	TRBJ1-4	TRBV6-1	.	TGTGCCAGCAGTGACGAGGGCGAAAAACTGTTTTTT	CASSDEGEKLFF
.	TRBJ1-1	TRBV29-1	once	TGCAGCGTTCTACAGGAATCAAACACTGAAGCTTTCTTT	CSVLQESNTEAFF
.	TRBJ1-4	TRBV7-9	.	TGTGCCAGCAGGGCCGTCACTATAGGCGAAAAACTGTTTTTT	CASRAVTIGEKLFF
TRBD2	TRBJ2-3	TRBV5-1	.	TGCGCCAGCAGCCGAAATAGCGGGACATACACAGATACGCAGTATTTT	CASSRNSGTYTDTQYF
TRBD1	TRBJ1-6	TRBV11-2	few	TGTGCCAGCAGCACAGGACAGGGGGTGAATTCACCCCTCCACTTT	CASSTGQGVNSPLHF
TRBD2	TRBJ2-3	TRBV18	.	TGTGCCAGCTCACCCGAACTAGCGGGGCTCACAGATACGCAGTATTTT	CASSPELAGLTDTQYF
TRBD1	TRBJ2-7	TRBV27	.	TGTGCCAGCAGTTTGTCGACAGGGGGGCCCTACGAGCAGTACTTC	CASSLSTGGPYEQYF